This T cell receptor (beta chain) was identified in a study of T cells in Graves' hyperthyroidism and ophthalmopathy. The CDR3 regions of TCR beta were amplified from RNA transcripts. Initially, a first-round RT-PCR of the TCR CDR3 employed the HTBI primer set. MiXCR, applied by TCRdb to the multiplex PCR reads, yields one record per CDR3 protein. The repertoire holds 550,000 to 600,000 distinct CDR3 sequences, with approximately 15% as singletons. This clonotype has a count of ten or more. A junction end diverges from the germline sequence, so it may reflect a read error. This sequence originates from a woman in her late teens or twenties with Graves' ophthalmopathy. Sequenced material: blood.

The CDR3 sequence is CATSVQEGYTEAFF. CDR3 bases: TGTGCCACCAGTGTACAGGAGGGATACACTGAAGCTTTCTTT. The gene calls are TRBV28 and TRBJ1-1; tentatively, D is TRBD1 (5 bases). The V gene's germline CDR1 is MDHEN and CDR2 SYDVKM. The CDR3 length is 14 residues.